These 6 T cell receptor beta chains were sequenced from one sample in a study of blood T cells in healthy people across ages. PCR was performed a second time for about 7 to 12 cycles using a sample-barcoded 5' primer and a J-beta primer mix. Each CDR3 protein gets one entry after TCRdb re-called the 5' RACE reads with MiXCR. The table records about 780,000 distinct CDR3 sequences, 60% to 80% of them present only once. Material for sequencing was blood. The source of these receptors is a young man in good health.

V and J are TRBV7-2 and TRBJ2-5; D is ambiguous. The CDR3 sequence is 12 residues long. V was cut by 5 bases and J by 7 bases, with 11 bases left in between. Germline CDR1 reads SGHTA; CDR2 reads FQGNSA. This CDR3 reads CASSQATSTQYF. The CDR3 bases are TGTGCCAGCAGCCAGGCTACCTCGACCCAGTACTTC.

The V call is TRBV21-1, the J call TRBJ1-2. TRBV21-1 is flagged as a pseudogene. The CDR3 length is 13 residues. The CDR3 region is CASSKARLRGYTF. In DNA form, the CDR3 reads TGTGCCAGCAGCAAAGCTCGCCTGAGGGGCTACACCTTC.

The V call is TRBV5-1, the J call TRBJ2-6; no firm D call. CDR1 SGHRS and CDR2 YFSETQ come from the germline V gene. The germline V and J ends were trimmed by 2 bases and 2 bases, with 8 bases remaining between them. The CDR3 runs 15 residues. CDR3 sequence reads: CASSFGSTGANVLTF. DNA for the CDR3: TGCGCCAGCAGCTTCGGCAGTACTGGGGCCAACGTCCTGACTTTC.

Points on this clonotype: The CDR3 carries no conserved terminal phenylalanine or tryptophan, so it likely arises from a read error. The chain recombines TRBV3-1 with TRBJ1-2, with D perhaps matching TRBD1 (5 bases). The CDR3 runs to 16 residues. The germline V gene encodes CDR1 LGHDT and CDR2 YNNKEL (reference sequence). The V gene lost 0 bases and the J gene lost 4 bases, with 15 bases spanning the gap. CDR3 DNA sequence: TGTGCCAGCAGCCAAGATAAGACAGTATCTTCCTATGGCTACACCTCC. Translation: CASSQDKTVSSYGYTS.

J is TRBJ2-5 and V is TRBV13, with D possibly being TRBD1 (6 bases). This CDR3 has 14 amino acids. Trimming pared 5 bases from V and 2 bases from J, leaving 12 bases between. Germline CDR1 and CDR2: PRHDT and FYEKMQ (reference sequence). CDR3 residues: CASSLRTAQETQYF. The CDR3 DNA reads TGTGCCAGCAGCCTTCGGACAGCGCAAGAGACCCAGTACTTC.

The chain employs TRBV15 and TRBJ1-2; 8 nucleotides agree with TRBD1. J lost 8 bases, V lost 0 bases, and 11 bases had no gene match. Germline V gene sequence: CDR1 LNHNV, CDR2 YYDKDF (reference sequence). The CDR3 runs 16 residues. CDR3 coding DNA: TGTGCCACCAGCAGAGACCGCGCCGACAGGGGAGGAGGCTACACCTTC. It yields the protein CATSRDRADRGGGYTF.